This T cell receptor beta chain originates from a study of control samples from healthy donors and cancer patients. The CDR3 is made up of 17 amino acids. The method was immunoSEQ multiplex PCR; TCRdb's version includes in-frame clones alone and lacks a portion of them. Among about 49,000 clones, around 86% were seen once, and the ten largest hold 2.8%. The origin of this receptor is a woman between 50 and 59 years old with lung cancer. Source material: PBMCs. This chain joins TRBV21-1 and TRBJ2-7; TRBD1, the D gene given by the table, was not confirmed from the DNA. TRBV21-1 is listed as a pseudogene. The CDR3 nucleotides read TGTGCCAGCAGCAACGAGCACAGGGGGCGCGGATCCTACGAGCAGTACTTC. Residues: CASSNEHRGRGSYEQYF.